This T cell receptor (beta chain) comes out of a study of cytomegalovirus exposure and HLA in healthy donors (dated by TCRdb to 2016 to 2017). Regarding the study in general: An earlier analysis of about 560 of the donors reported approximately 300 Gb of sequence data and about 120 million unique TCR beta sequences obtained from roughly 170 million T cells. The number of typed donors differed by locus: about 629-630 for A, B, C, DRB1 and DQB1; 522 for DQA1; some 610 for DPA1; and around 470 for DPB1. Roughly five DR-DQ haplotypes were handled as single units for association and clustering, since linkage in the cohort was strong. In addition to the first cohort of approximately 650 subjects, a separate validation cohort of approximately 130 different subjects was used. An early release that covered roughly 600 HLA-typed donors contained approximately 300 gigabases of sequencing data and some 87 million unique TCR sequences. Both class I and class II loci were covered by HLA typing, at four-digit resolution. A later genetic analysis used genome-wide SNP genotypes for about 65% of the roughly 670 donors, treating that subset as a discovery cohort. An earlier analysis of 587 of the donors used high-throughput TCR beta sequencing to judge whether each TCR beta V gene segment behaved as functional or pseudogenic. The T cell repertoires of 670 or so subjects were profiled by immunosequencing and related to cytomegalovirus serostatus. Every repertoire in the discovery cohort had been generated on one and the same sequencing platform. To predict cytomegalovirus infection status, the study combined high-throughput TCR immunosequencing, statistical association of individual TCRs with disease status, and machine learning. Alongside the repertoire data, information on donor age, sex, ethnicity and CMV serostatus was compiled. To study patterns of TCR occurrence, a later analysis re-analyzed previously published TCR beta repertoires from around 700 donors and added high-resolution HLA genotyping. The aim of the study was to test whether cataloging public T cell receptors could identify signatures of past pathogen exposure. Among 398 genotyped donors of the cohort, an average of approximately 240,000 unique TCR beta nucleotide sequences were sequenced per donor, approximately 20% of them non-productive. In the later analysis, no new phenotypic data were used to find candidate immune exposures; instead, reliance was placed on TCR beta sequences and their occurrence across donors. Of the 398 genotyped donors, over 70% fell in the genetic ancestry cluster associated with self-reported Caucasian donors.

The CDR3, cysteine through phenylalanine, is 13 amino acids long. The CDR3 DNA has 39 bases and is translated from base 1. For CDR1 and CDR2, the germline V gene lists SGHRS and YFSETQ. The cohort consisted of some 730 healthy bone marrow donors. Cohort members were all nominally healthy when sampled, although unrecorded immune exposures were likely present. The donor was CMV seropositive and was included in the group of about 290 seropositive cohort members. A peripheral blood sample was provided by each donor, and peripheral blood mononuclear cells were used for TCR beta sequencing. Genomic DNA was extracted from the blood cell samples with the Qiagen DNeasy Blood Extraction Kit. Concerning this clone: The antigen this receptor binds is unknown. A junction boundary mismatches the germline segment, possibly from a read error. Other DNA sequences in this specimen translate into the identical CDR3.

The library was obtained by the immunoSEQ multiplex PCR assay. A mixture of 60 forward primers for TCR Vbeta segments and 13 reverse primers for TCR Jbeta segments was used in the multiplex PCR. The CDR3 region of rearranged TCR beta genes was amplified from genomic DNA by a multiplex PCR assay. On the Illumina HiSeq System, the amplified TCR beta libraries were sequenced as 87-base-pair reads. The source study handled its data this way. Across the roughly 640 repertoires, a later analysis counted approximately 83 million unique TCR beta chains, roughly 11 million of which were shared by at least two donors. To remove PCR and sequencing errors, raw reads were error-corrected and collapsed into unique sequences using a nearest-neighbor algorithm that merged closely related sequences. V, D and J gene segments were assigned by aligning CDR3 sequences to IMGT reference sequences. For a sequence to be retained, a match of at least six nucleotides was required to both a V gene segment and a J gene segment. Rearrangements were called productive when the CDR3 lacked stop codons and stayed in frame with V and J; all others were non-productive. CDR3 was defined according to IMGT convention as the region running from the second conserved V-encoded cysteine to the conserved J-encoded phenylalanine. The earlier analysis of a few hundred of the donors excluded any sequence lacking an unambiguous match to a single V gene segment. An earlier analysis of over 450 of the donors classified V segments as functional when productive rearrangements were above 56.7% and as segregating when the standard deviation between donors was above 5%. A statistical classification framework was built for diagnosing cytomegalovirus status from the catalog of TCR beta chain sequences. V and J gene assignment, in a later analysis, came from comparing TCR nucleotide sequences with IMGT/GENE-DB human TR gene sequences. The TCRdist pipeline was used in a later analysis to assign CDR3 sequences and most-parsimonious VDJ recombination scenarios. A later analysis defined each TCR beta chain by its CDR3 amino acid sequence plus V-gene family, and excluded reads lacking a unique V-gene family. As a way to deal with suspected cross-contamination and a sequencing artifact, a later analysis dropped hundreds of nucleotide sequences that were highly shared and had low generation probability. A later analysis calculated a clonal expansion index for each public chain from normalized within-repertoire ranks of inferred template counts. In a later analysis, generation probabilities were computed with a VDJ recombination model fitted to out-of-frame rearrangements, and the resulting probabilities were checked against IGoR. In a later analysis, hypergeometric tests were used to score TCR-TCR, TCR-HLA and TCR-CMV co-occurrence, with a repertoire-size bias correction applied to TCR pairs. False discovery rates were estimated in a later analysis by permuting HLA or CMV assignments 20 times. In a later analysis, co-occurring TCRs were grouped with DBSCAN, and TCRdist sequence similarity was added when clustering was performed within HLA-allele-positive subsets. For co-occurrence clustering, repertoires with fewer than 30,000 or more than 120,000 public chains were excluded, along with roughly 5 repertoires with anomalous nucleotide sharing. This immuneACCESS table, as held by TCRdb, lists in-frame sequences with V and J called but not all clones. Of the missing ones, under half trace to an unresolved V gene in checked studies; the others have no known cause. The V and J calls and clone size were taken over from that table, and D and trimming were inferred from the DNA. The sample yields about 90,000 clones; approximately 60% were counted once. About 5% of the sample belongs to the ten largest clones.

The paper's findings and limits, for the study overall: In a later analysis, HLA-associated TCR beta chains were found to be more clonally expanded and to have lower generation probabilities than equally common non-associated chains. A further reported finding was that TCR beta sequences accurately predicted the HLA-A and HLA-B alleles for most subjects in the first cohort. Some IMGT-functional V segments, including TRBV6-2 and TRBV6-3, could not be distinguished by the 87-base-pair reads and were therefore excluded. In a later analysis, some 17,000 TCR beta sequences were associated with specific HLA alleles at a false discovery rate of 0.05. When HLA alleles, especially DR and DQ, strongly co-occurred, TCR associations were difficult to assign to individual alleles. In the study, 150 to 200 TCR beta chains were listed as associated with cytomegalovirus. Roughly uniform sequencing depth across donors was assumed in presence/absence analyses, although this assumption may not hold. Linkage disequilibrium might explain the correlated functional status among segregating V segments, but an unknown experimental factor could not be excluded. V-gene and J-gene trimming of TCR beta chains was associated with a missense DCLRE1C variant in a later genetic analysis, and the association was replicated in an independent cohort. Approximately 16 rarely observed V segments, including chromosome 9 orphons, were excluded from the earlier analysis of just under 600 of the donors because counts were too low. A cluster of highly shared sequence variants was judged likely to represent a technical artifact of the sequencing pipeline. For the cohort, immune exposure information was limited to CMV serostatus. The classifier was reported to diagnose cytomegalovirus status with high specificity and sensitivity in both the original and validation cohorts. The authors suggested that the approach could potentially be extended to other disease states and immunological phenotypes. In vitro tests confirmed that a few of the cytomegalovirus-associated TCR beta chains recognize cytomegalovirus antigens. According to a later analysis, most CMV-associated TCR beta chains appeared to be HLA-restricted, and the HLA associations seemed to be driven largely by CMV exposure. In a later analysis, several top co-occurrence clusters were reported to appear linked to parvovirus B19, influenza, CMV and Epstein-Barr virus. Most TCR sequences were observed very rarely across donors, whereas some public TCRs were present in many individuals. Because some donors lacked HLA typing at each locus, the association tests relied only on the typed subset. A later analysis found that TCR association rates varied across HLA loci, with DRB1 alleles showing the most associated TCRs and HLA-C alleles the fewest. Broadly in line with IMGT annotations, most TCR beta V segments showed up in productive rearrangements about 87% or about 30% of the time in an earlier analysis of approximately 600 of the donors. The cohort was sequenced for TCR beta chains only, and without alpha or paired-chain data the features that could be detected were limited. In a later genetic analysis, fewer N-insertions in productive TCRs were reported among donors in an Asian-associated ancestry cluster than the 666-donor mean.

The V and J genes are TRBV5-1 and TRBJ2-7, with a weak D call of TRBD1 (5 bases match). The receptor's source is a woman younger than 45 in good health and CMV-seropositive. Sequences were obtained from PBMCs. The DNA is as follows: TGCGCCAGCAGCTCGGACACGGGTTACGAGCAATACTTC. Translated, this gives CASSSDTGYEQYF.